The 5 T cell receptor beta chains below come from one sample, sequenced in a study of blood T cell repertoires in COVID-19. TCRdb keeps only in-frame clones here, not all; method: immunoSEQ multiplex PCR. Found here are hundreds of thousands of clones, approximately 85% of them singletons; the top ten hold around 5.5%. The sample taken for sequencing was peripheral blood. These receptors originate from a man aged 50-59 years with COVID-19, enrolled during active disease.

The chain is built from TRBV2 and TRBJ2-7; D gene unclear. Trimming removed 2 bases from V and 3 bases from J, with 14 bases in between. This CDR3 comprises 15 residues. Germline V lookup: CDR1 SNHLY, CDR2 FYNNEI. The CDR3 DNA reads as TGTGCCAGCAGTGAAACCAGTCAGCGTGACTACGAGCAGTACTTC. It encodes CASSETSQRDYEQYF.

The chain joins TRBV7-9 to TRBJ2-5, with 7 bases identical to TRBD1. Germline CDR1 SEHNR, CDR2 FQNEAQ (reference sequence). The CDR3 runs to 14 residues. V was clipped by 7 bases and J by 5 bases; unmatched bases: 10. The CDR3 bases are TGTGCCAGCACTCAGACAGGGTTTATGGAGACCCAGTACTTC. It is translated as CASTQTGFMETQYF.

The V gene is TRBV7-3, the J gene TRBJ2-7, with 7 bases fitting TRBD1. V was pared by 5 bases and J by 5 bases, with 6 bases of the junction left unmatched. Germline loops: CDR1 SGHTA, CDR2 FQGTGA. The CDR3 consists of 13 residues. The chain's CDR3 is CASSVRQGNEQYF. The CDR3 DNA follows: TGTGCCAGCAGCGTCCGACAGGGAAACGAGCAGTACTTC.

The chain couples TRBV15 to TRBJ2-5, with 8 bases lining up with TRBD1. J gave up 1 base and V 3 bases, and 4 bases lay outside the gene matches. The germline CDR1 and CDR2 sequences are LNHNV and YYDKDF (reference sequence). The CDR3 spans 15 residues. The CDR3 is CATSRGTGIQETQYF. CDR3 nucleotides: TGTGCCACCAGCAGGGGGACAGGCATCCAAGAGACCCAGTACTTC.

This clone has just one count. The gene calls are TRBV27 and TRBJ1-1; D remains unclear. Germline CDR1 and CDR2: MNHEY and SMNVEV (reference sequence). V dropped 3 bases and J dropped 1 base, with 18 bases sitting between them. The CDR3 spans 17 residues. CDR3: CASSFRVLGEANTEAFF. CDR3 bases: TGTGCCAGCAGTTTCCGGGTCCTGGGAGAGGCGAACACTGAAGCTTTCTTT.